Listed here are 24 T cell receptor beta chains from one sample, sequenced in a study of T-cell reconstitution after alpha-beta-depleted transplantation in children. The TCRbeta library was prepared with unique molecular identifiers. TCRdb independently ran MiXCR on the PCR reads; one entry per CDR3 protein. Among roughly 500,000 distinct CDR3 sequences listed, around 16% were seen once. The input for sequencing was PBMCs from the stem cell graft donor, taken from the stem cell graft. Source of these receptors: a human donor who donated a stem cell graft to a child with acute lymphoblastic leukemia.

CDR3 sequence reads: CASRPPGTGTDTQYF. The CDR3 nucleotides are TGTGCCAGCAGGCCCCCCGGGACAGGCACAGATACGCAGTATTTT. This chain uses TRBV12-3 or TRBV12-4 with TRBJ2-3; 7 bases are a match to TRBD1. The ends lost 6 bases at V and 1 base at J; junction bases unmatched: 7. The CDR3 covers 15 residues.

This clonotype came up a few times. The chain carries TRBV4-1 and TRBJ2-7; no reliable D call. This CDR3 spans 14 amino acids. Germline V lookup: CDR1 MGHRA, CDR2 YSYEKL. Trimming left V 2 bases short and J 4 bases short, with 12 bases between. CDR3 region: CASSQNLRMYEQYF. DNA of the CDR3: TGCGCCAGCAGCCAAAACCTACGAATGTACGAGCAGTACTTC.

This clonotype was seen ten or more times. The CDR3 reads CASSPPTGELFF. As DNA, the CDR3 is TGTGCCAGCAGCCCTCCGACCGGGGAGCTGTTTTTT. V and J are TRBV7-9 and TRBJ2-2, with no clear D. The V and J ends lost 5 bases and 5 bases respectively, with 6 bases between them. Germline values: CDR1 SEHNR, CDR2 FQNEAQ (reference sequence). The CDR3 totals 12 residues.

As DNA, the CDR3 is TGTGCCAGCAGCTTAGAGCGACTAGCGGGAATCCCTAGCTCCTACAATGAGCAGTTCTTC. Encoded protein: CASSLERLAGIPSSYNEQFF. This chain links TRBV7-8 with TRBJ2-1; 11 nucleotides align to TRBD2. V dropped 1 base and J dropped 0; count of bases not matched to a gene: 11. CDR3 length: 20 residues. Germline-derived CDR1 and CDR2 are SGHVS and FQNEAQ. Variable domain in full (rest from reference TRBV7-8 and TRBJ2-1): GAGVSQSPRYKVAKRGQDVALRCDPISGHVSLFWYQQALGQGPEFLTYFQNEAQLDKSGLPSDRFFAERPEGSVSTLKIQRTQQEDSAVYLCASSLERLAGIPSSYNEQFFGPGTRLTVL.

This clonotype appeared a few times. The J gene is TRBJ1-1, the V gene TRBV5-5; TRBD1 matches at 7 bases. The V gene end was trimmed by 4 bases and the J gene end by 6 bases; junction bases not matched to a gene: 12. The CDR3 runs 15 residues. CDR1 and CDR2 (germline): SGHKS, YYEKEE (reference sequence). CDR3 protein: CASSQPPGQTPEAFF. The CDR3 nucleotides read TGTGCCAGCAGCCAACCTCCGGGACAGACTCCTGAAGCTTTCTTT.

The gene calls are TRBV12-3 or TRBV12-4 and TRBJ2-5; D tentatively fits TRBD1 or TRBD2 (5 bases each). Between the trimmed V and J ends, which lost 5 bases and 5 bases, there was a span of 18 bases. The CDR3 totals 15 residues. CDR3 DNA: TGTGCCAGCAGTCTAACCGGGACGGTGGGCGAGACCCAGTACTTC. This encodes CASSLTGTVGETQYF.

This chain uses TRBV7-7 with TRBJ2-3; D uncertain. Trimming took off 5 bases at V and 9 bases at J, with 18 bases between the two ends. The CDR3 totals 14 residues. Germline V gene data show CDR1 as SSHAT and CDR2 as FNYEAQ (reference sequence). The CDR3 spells CASSPGFRGGTQYF. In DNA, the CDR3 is TGTGCCAGCAGCCCGGGCTTTCGAGGCGGCACGCAGTATTTT.

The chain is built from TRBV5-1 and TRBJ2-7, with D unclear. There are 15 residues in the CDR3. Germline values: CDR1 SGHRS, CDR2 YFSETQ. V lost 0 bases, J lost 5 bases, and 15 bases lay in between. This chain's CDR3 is CASSLAGNSVDEQYF. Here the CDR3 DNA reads TGCGCCAGCAGCTTGGCCGGAAACTCCGTCGACGAGCAGTACTTC.

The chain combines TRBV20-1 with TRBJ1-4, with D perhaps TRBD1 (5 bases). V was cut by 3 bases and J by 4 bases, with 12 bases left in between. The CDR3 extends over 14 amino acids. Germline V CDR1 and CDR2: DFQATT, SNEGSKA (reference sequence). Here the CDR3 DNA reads TGCAGTGCTAGTGACAGAGCTTATAATGAAAAACTGTTTTTT. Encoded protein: CSASDRAYNEKLFF.

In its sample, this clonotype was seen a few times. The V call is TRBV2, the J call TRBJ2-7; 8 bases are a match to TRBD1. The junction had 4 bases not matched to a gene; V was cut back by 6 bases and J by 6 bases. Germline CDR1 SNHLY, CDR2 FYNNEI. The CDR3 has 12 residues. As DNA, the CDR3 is TGTGCCAGCAGCGCCGGGACAGGCGAGCAGTACTTC. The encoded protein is CASSAGTGEQYF.

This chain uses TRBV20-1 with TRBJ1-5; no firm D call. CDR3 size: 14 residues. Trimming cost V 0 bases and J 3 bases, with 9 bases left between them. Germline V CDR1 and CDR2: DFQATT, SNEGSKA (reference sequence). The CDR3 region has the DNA TGCAGTGCTAGAGATAGAAGGGACAATCAGCCCCAGCATTTT. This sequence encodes CSARDRRDNQPQHF.

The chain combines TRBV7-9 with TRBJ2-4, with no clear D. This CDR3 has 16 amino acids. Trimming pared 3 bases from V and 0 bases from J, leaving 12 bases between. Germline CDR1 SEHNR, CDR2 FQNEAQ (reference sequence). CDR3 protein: CASSFSASLAKNIQYF. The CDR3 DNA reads TGTGCCAGCAGCTTCTCGGCATCCCTAGCCAAAAACATTCAGTACTTC. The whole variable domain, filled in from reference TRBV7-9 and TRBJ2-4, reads DTGVSQNPRHKITKRGQNVTFRCDPISEHNRLYWYRQTLGQGPEFLTYFQNEAQLEKSRLLSDRFSAERPKGSFSTLEIQRTEQGDSAMYLCASSFSASLAKNIQYFGAGTRLSVL.

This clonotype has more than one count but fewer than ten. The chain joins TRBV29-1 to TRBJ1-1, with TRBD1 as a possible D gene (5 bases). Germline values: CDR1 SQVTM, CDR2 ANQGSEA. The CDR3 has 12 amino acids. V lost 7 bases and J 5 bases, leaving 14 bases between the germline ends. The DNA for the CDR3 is TGCAGCGGACTGGGGGGTGAGACTGAAGCTTTCTTT. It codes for CSGLGGETEAFF.

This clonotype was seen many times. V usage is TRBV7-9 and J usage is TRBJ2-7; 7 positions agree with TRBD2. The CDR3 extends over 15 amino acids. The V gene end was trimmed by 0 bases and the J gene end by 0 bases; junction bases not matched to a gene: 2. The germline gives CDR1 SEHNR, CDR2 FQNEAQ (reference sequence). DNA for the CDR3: TGTGCCAGCAGCTTAGCCGCGGGAGCCTCCTACGAGCAGTACTTC. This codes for CASSLAAGASYEQYF.

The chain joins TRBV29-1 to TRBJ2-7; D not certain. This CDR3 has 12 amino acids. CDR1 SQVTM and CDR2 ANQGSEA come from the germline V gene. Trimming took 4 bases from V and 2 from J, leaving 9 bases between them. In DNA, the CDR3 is TGCAGCGTTGCCGTTCAGACCTACGAGCAGTACTTC. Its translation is CSVAVQTYEQYF.

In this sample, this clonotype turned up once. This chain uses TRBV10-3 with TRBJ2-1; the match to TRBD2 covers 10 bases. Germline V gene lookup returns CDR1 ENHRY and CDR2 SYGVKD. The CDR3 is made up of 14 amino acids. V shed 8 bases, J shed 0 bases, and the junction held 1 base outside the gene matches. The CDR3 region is CAISSGSSYNEQFF. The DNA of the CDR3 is TGTGCCATCTCTAGCGGGAGCTCCTACAATGAGCAGTTCTTC.

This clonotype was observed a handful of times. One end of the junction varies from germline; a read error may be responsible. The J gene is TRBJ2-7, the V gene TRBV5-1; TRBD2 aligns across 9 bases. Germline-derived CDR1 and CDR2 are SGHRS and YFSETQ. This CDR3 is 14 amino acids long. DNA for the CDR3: TGTGCCAGCAGCACTGGACTAGCGTCGTACGAGCAGTACTTC. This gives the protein CASSTGLASYEQYF. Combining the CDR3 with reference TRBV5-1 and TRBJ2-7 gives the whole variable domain KAGVTQTPRYLIKTRGQQVTLSCSPISGHRSVSWYQQTPGQGLQFLFEYFSETQRNKGNFPGRFSGRQFSNSRSEMNVSTLELGDSALYLCASSTGLASYEQYFGPGTRLTVT.

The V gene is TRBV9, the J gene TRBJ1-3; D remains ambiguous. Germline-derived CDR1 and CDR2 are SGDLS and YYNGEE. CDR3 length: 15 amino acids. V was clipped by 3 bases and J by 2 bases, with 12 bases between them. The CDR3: CASSDLMGTGNTIYF. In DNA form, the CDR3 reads TGTGCCAGCAGCGATTTGATGGGGACTGGAAACACCATATATTTT.

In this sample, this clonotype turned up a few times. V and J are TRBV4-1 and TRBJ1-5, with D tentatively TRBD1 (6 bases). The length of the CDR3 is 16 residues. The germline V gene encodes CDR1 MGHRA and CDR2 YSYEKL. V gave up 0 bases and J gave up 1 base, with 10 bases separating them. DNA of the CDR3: TGCGCCAGCAGCCAAGATCTCAGGGGAAGCAATCAGCCCCAGCATTTT. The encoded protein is CASSQDLRGSNQPQHF.

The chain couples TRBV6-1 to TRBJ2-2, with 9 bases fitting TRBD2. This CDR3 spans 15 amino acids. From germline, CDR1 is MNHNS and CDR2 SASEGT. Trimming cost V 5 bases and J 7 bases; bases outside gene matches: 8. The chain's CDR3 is CASSPVAGAIGELFF. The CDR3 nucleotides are TGTGCCAGCAGTCCGGTAGCGGGAGCGATCGGGGAGCTGTTTTTT.

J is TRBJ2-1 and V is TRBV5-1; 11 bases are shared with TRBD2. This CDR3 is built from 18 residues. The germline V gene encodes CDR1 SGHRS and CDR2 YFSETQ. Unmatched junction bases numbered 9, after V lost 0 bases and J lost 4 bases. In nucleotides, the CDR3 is TGCGCCAGCAGCTTGGCGACATTAGCGGGAGGGACTTACAATGAGCAGTTCTTC. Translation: CASSLATLAGGTYNEQFF.

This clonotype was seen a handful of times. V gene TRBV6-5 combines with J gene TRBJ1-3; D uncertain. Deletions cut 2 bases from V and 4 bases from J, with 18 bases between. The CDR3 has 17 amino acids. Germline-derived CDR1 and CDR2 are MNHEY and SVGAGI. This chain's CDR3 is CASSYSRKAGSGNTIYF. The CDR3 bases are TGTGCCAGCAGTTACAGCAGAAAGGCGGGATCAGGAAACACCATATATTTT.

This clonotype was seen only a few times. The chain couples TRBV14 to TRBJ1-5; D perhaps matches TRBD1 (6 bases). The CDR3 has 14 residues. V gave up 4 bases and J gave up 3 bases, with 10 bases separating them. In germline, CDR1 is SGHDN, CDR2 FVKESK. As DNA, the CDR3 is TGTGCCAGCAGCCGTGGGGGGCCCAATCAGCCCCAGCATTTT. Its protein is CASSRGGPNQPQHF.

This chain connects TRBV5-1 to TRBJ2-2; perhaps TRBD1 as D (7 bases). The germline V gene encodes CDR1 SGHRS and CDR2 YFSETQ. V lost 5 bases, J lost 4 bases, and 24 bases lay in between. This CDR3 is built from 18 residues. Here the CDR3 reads CASSYQEGQTLGTGELFF. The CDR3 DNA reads TGCGCCAGCAGTTACCAGGAGGGACAGACCTTGGGCACCGGGGAGCTGTTTTTT. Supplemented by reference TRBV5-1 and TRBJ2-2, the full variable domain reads KAGVTQTPRYLIKTRGQQVTLSCSPISGHRSVSWYQQTPGQGLQFLFEYFSETQRNKGNFPGRFSGRQFSNSRSEMNVSTLELGDSALYLCASSYQEGQTLGTGELFFGEGSRLTVL.